The entry that follows covers one TCR beta chain sequence. TCRdb's table, derived via immunoSEQ multiplex PCR, lists solely in-frame clones and lacks some. This table holds around 290,000 clones, around 90% found once. This CDR3 is 14 amino acids long. Germline V CDR1 and CDR2: LGHNA, YNFKEQ. Trimming stripped 8 bases from V and 3 bases from J, with 14 bases between. This specimen belongs to a study of blood T cell repertoires in COVID-19. Turning to the study itself: COVID-19 samples collected from the United States, Italy and Spain covered acute and convalescent phases.

Each participant's cohort was designated according to participant-reported clinical history. The chain couples TRBV4-2 to TRBJ1-5; D is ambiguous. The receptor was isolated from a woman in her thirties or forties who had recovered from COVID-19. What was sequenced was PBMCs or T cells enriched from blood (not recorded which). The CDR3 bases are TGTGCCAGCGGCGGAGGCAGGTTCAATCAGCCCCAGCATTTT. It specifies CASGGGRFNQPQHF.